The present entry profiles one T cell receptor beta chain with its context. The data stem from a study of blood T cell repertoires in COVID-19. Study information: Whether acute or convalescent, the COVID-19 samples came from the United States, Italy and Spain. T cells, B-cell-depleted T cells, or PBMCs supplied cDNA or gDNA.

Data came from immunoSEQ multiplex PCR; TCRdb stores just in-frame clones and leaves some out. The sample holds about 310,000 clones, around 87% seen once. Looked up from germline, CDR1 is MDHEN and CDR2 is SYDVKM. V was shortened by 6 bases and J by 1 base, with 15 bases between the two germline ends. The CDR3 sequence is 15 residues long. The sequenced sample consisted of peripheral blood. The clonotype originates from a man between 50 and 59 years old with active or convalescent COVID-19. The chain recombines TRBV28 with TRBJ1-2, with a weak D call TRBD1 (5 bases). The CDR3 DNA reads TGTGCCAGCAGCGTCGGGGGGAACCGTAACTATGGCTACACCTTC. Translated, it gives CASSVGGNRNYGYTF.